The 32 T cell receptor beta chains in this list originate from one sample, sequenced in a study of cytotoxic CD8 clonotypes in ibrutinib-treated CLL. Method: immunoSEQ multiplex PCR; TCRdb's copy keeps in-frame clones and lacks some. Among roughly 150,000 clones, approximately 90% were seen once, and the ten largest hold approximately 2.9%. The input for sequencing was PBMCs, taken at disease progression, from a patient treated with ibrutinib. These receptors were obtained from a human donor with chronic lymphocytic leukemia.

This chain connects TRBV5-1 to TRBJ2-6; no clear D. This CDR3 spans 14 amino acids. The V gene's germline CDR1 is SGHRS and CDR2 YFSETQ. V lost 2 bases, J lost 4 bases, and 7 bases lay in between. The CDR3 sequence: CASSFSPGANVLTF. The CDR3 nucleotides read TGCGCCAGCAGCTTCTCCCCGGGGGCCAACGTCCTGACTTTC.

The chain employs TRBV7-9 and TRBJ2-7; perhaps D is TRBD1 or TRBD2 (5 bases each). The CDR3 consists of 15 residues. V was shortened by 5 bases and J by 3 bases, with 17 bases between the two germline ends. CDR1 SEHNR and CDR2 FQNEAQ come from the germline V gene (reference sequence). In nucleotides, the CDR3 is TGTGCCAGCAGCCCATCCTCCGGGGCTGTCTACGAGCAGTACTTC. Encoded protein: CASSPSSGAVYEQYF.

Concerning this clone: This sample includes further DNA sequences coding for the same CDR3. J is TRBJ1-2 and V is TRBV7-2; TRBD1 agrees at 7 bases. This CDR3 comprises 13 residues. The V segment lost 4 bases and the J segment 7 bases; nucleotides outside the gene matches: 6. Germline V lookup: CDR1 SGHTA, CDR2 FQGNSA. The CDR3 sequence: CASSSRTGAGYTF. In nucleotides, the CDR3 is TGTGCCAGCAGCTCGAGAACAGGGGCTGGCTACACCTTC.

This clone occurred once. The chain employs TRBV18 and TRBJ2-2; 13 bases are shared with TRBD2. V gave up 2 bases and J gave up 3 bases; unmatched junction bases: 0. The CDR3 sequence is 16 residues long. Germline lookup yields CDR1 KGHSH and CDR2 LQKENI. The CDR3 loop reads CASSPGLAGDTGELFF. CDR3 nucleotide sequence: TGTGCCAGCTCACCAGGACTAGCGGGAGACACCGGGGAGCTGTTTTTT. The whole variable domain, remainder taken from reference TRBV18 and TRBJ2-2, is NAGVMQNPRHLVRRRGQEARLRCSPMKGHSHVYWYRQLPEEGLKFMVYLQKENIIDESGMPKERFSAEFPKEGPSILRIQQVVRGDSAAYFCASSPGLAGDTGELFFGEGSRLTVL.

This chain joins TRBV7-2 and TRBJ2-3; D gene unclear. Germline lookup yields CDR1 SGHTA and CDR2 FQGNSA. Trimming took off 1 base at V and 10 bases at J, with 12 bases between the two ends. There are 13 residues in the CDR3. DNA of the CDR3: TGTGCCAGCAGCTTAGTCGGTCGGCCAGCGCAGTATTTT. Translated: CASSLVGRPAQYF.

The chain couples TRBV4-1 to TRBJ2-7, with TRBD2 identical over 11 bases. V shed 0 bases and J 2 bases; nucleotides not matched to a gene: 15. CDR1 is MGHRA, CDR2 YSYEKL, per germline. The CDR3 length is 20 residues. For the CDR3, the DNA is TGCGCCAGCAGCCAAGATGACAGAGGAACTAGCGGGAGACTAACCTACGAGCAGTACTTC. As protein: CASSQDDRGTSGRLTYEQYF.

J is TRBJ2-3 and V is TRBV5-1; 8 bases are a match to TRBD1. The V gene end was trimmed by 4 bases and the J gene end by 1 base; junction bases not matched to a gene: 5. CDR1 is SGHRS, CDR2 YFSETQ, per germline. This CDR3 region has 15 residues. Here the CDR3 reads CASSPRQGRTDTQYF. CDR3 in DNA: TGCGCCAGCAGCCCCCGACAGGGGCGCACAGATACGCAGTATTTT.

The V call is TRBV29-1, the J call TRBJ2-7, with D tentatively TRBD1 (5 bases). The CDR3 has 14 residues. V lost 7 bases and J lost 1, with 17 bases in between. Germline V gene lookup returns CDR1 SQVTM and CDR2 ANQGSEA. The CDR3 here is CSARLGQGSYEQYF. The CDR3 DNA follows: TGCAGCGCACGCCTAGGGCAGGGATCCTACGAGCAGTACTTC.

CDR3 sequence: CASSLVPFMSGGSGNTIYF. For the CDR3, the DNA is TGTGCCAGCAGCTTAGTGCCGTTTATGAGTGGGGGCTCAGGAAACACCATATATTTT. The chain is built from TRBV7-2 and TRBJ1-3, with a possible D match to TRBD1 (6 bases). Trimming shortened V by 1 base and J by 4 bases, and 23 bases separated the two germline ends. Germline loops: CDR1 SGHTA, CDR2 FQGNSA. This CDR3 contains 19 residues.

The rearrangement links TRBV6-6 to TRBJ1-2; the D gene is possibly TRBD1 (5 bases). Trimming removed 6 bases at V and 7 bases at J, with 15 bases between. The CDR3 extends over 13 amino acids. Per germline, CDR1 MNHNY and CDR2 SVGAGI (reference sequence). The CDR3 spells CASRHEGMGGYTF. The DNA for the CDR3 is TGTGCCAGCAGGCATGAGGGGATGGGTGGCTACACCTTC.

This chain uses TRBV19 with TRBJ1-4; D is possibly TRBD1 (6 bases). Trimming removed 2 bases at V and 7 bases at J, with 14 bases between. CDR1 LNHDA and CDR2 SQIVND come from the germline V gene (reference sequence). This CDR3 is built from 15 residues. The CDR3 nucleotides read TGTGCCAGTAGTATATACAGGGACCCATTTGAAAAACTGTTTTTT. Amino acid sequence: CASSIYRDPFEKLFF.

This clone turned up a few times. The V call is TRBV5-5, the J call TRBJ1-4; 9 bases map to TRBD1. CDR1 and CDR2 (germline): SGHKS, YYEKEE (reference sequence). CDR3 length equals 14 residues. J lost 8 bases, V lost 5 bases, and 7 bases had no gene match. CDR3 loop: CASSQTGGMEKLFF. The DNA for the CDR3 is TGTGCCAGCAGTCAGACAGGGGGAATGGAAAAACTGTTTTTT.

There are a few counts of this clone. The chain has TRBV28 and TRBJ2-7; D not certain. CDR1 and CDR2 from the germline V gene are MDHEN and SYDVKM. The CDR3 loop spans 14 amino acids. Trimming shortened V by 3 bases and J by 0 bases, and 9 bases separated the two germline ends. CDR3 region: CASSFGHSSYEQYF. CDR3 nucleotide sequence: TGTGCCAGCAGTTTTGGGCACAGCTCCTACGAGCAGTACTTC.

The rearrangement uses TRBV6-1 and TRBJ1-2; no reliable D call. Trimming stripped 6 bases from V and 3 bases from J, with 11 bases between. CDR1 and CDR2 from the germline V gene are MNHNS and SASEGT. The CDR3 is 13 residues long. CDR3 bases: TGTGCCAGCAGCCGGGCCCCGGACTATGGCTACACCTTC. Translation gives CASSRAPDYGYTF.

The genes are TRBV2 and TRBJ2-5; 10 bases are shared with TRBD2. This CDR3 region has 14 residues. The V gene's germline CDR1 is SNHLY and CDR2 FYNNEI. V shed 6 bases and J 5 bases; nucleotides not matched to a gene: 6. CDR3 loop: CASRSAGGWETQYF. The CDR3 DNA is TGTGCCAGCAGATCAGCGGGAGGGTGGGAGACCCAGTACTTC.

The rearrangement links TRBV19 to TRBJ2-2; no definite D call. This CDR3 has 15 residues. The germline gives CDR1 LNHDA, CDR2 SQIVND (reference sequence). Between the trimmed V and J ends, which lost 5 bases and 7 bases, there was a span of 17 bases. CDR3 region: CASSPPPVGLGELFF. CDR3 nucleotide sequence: TGTGCCAGTAGTCCACCCCCAGTCGGCCTCGGGGAGCTGTTTTTT. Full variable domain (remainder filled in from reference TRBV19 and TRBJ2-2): DGGITQSPKYLFRKEGQNVTLSCEQNLNHDAMYWYRQDPGQGLRLIYYSQIVNDFQKGDIAEGYSVSREKKESFPLTVTSAQKNPTAFYLCASSPPPVGLGELFFGEGSRLTVL.

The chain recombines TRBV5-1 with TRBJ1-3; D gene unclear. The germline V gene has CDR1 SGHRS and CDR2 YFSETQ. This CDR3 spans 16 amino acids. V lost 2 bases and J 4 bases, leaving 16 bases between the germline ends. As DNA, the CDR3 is TGCGCCAGCAGCTTTTTGAATTCCGATTCCGGAAACACCATATATTTT. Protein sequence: CASSFLNSDSGNTIYF.

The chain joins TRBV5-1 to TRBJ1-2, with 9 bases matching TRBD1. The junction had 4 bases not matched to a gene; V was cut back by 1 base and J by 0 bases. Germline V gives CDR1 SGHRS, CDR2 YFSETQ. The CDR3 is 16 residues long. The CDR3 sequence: CASSLLGTGPNYGYTF. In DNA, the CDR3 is TGCGCCAGCAGCTTGTTAGGGACAGGGCCTAACTATGGCTACACCTTC.

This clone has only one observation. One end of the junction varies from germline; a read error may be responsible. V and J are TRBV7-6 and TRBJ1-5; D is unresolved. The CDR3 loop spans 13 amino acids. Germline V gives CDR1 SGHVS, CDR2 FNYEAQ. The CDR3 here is CACSPGRNQPQHF. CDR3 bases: TGTGCCTGCAGCCCCGGGCGCAATCAGCCCCAGCATTTT. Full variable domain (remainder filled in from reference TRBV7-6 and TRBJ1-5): GAGVSQSPRYKVTKRGQDVALRCDPISGHVSLYWYRQALGQGPEFLTYFNYEAQQDKSGLPNDRFSAERPEGSISTLTIQRTEQRDSAMYRCACSPGRNQPQHFGDGTRLSIL.

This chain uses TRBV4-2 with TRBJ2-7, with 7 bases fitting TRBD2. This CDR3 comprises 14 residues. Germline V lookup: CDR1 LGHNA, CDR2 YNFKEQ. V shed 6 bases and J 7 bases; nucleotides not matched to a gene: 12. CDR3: CASSHNGRAGEQYF. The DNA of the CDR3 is TGTGCCAGCAGTCACAACGGACGAGCGGGGGAGCAGTACTTC.

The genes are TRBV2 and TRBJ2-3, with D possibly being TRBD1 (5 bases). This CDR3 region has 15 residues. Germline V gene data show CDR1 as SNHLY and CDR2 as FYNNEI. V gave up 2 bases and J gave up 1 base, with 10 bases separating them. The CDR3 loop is CASSEQGRGTDTQYF. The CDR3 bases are TGTGCCAGCAGTGAACAGGGCCGGGGCACAGATACGCAGTATTTT.

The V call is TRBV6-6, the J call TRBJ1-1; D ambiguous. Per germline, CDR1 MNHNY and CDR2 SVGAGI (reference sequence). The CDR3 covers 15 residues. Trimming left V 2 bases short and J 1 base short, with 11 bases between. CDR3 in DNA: TGTGCCAGCAGTTACATGGGATCTACGAACACTGAAGCTTTCTTT. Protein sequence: CASSYMGSTNTEAFF.

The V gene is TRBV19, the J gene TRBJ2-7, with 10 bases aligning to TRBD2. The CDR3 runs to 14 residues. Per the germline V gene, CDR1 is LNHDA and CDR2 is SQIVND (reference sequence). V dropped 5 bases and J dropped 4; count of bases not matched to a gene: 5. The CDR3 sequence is CASSWRAGGYEQYF. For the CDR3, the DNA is TGTGCCAGTAGTTGGCGAGCGGGAGGGTACGAGCAGTACTTC.

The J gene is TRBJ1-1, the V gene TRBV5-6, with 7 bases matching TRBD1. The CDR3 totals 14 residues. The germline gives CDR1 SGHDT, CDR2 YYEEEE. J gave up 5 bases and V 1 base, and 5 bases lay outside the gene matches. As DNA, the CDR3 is TGTGCCAGCAGCTTGTCAGGGGGACATACTGAAGCTTTCTTT. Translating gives CASSLSGGHTEAFF.

The CDR3 DNA sequence: TGTGCCAGCAGTTACTCAGGGGGATCCAATCAGCCCCAGCATTTT. Its translation is CASSYSGGSNQPQHF. The chain employs TRBV6-5 and TRBJ1-5; D is perhaps TRBD1 (6 bases). Germline CDR1 reads MNHEY; CDR2 reads SVGAGI. The CDR3 sequence is 15 residues long. The ends were cut back, 0 bases at V and 3 bases at J, with 9 bases in the middle.

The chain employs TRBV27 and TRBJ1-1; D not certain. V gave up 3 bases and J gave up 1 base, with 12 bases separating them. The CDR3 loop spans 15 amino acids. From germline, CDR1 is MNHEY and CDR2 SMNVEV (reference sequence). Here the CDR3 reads CASSFMPPKNTEAFF. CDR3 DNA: TGTGCCAGCAGTTTCATGCCCCCCAAGAACACTGAAGCTTTCTTT.

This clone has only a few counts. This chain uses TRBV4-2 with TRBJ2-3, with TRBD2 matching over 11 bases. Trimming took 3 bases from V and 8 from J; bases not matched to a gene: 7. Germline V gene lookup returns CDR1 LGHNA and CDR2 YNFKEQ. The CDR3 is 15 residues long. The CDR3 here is CASSHGTSGIPTQYF. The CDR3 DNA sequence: TGTGCCAGCAGCCACGGGACTAGCGGCATTCCTACGCAGTATTTT.

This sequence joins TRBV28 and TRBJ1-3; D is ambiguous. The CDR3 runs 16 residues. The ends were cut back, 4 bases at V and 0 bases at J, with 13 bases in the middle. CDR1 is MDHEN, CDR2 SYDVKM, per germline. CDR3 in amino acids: CASSSYMDRSGNTIYF. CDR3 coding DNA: TGTGCCAGCAGTTCGTACATGGACCGCTCTGGAAACACCATATATTTT.

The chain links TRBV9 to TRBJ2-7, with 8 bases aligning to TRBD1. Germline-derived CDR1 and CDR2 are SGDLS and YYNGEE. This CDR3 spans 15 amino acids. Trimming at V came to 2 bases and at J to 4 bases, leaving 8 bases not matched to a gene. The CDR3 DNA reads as TGTGCCAGCAGCGTTCGCACGGGACAGGATTACGAGCAGTACTTC. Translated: CASSVRTGQDYEQYF. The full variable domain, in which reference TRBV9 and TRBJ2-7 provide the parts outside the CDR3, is DSGVTQTPKHLITATGQRVTLRCSPRSGDLSVYWYQQSLDQGLQFLIQYYNGEERAKGNILERFSAQQFPDLHSELNLSSLELGDSALYFCASSVRTGQDYEQYFGPGTRLTVT.

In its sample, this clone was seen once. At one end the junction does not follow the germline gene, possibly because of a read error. CDR3 DNA: TGTGCCAGCACCCGACTAGCGGGGACCTATAAGAACCCCGGGGAGCTGTTTTTT. Encoded protein: CASTRLAGTYKNPGELFF. V gene TRBV27 combines with J gene TRBJ2-2, with 11 bases identical to TRBD2. Germline V gene sequence: CDR1 MNHEY, CDR2 SMNVEV (reference sequence). This CDR3 contains 18 residues.

The CDR3 nucleotides read TGTGCCAGCAGTGGAGGAGCCGGCAGGGGCTCCTACAATGAGCAGTTCTTC. This codes for CASSGGAGRGSYNEQFF. The V call is TRBV6-1, the J call TRBJ2-1; the D gene is possibly TRBD1 (6 bases). CDR1 and CDR2 from the germline V gene are MNHNS and SASEGT. V lost 4 bases to trimming and J lost 0 bases, with 16 bases between them. CDR3 length: 17 residues.

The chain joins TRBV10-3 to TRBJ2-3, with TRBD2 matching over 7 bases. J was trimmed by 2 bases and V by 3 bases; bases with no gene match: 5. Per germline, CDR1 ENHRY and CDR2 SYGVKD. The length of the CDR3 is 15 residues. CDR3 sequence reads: CAISDTSVATDTQYF. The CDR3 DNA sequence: TGTGCCATCAGTGATACTAGCGTTGCCACAGATACGCAGTATTTT.